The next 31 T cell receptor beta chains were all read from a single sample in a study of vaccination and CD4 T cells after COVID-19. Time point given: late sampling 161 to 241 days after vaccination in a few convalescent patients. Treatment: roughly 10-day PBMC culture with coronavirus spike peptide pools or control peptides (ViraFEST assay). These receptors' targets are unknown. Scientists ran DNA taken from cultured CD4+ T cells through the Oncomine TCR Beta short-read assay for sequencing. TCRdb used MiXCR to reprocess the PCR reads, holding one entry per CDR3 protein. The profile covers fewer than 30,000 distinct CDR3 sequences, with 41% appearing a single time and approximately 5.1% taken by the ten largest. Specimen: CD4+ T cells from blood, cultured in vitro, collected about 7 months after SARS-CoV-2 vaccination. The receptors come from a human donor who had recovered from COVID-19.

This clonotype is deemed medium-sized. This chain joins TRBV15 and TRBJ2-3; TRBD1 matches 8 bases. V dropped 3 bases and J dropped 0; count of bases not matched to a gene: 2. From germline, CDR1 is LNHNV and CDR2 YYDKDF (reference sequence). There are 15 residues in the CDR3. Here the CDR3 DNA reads TGTGCCACCAGCAGGGACAGGGTCAGCACAGATACGCAGTATTTT. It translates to CATSRDRVSTDTQYF. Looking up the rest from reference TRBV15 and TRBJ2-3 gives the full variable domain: DAMVIQNPRYQVTQFGKPVTLSCSQTLNHNVMYWYQQKSSQAPKLLFHYYDKDFNNEADTPDNFQSRRPNTSFCFLDIRSPGLGDTAMYLCATSRDRVSTDTQYFGPGTRLTVL.

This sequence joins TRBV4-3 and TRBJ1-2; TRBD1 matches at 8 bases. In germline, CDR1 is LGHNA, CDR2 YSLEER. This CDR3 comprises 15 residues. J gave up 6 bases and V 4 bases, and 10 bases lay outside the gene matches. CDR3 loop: CASSRYLDRVDGYTF. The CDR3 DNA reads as TGCGCCAGCAGCCGATACTTGGACAGGGTAGATGGCTACACCTTC.

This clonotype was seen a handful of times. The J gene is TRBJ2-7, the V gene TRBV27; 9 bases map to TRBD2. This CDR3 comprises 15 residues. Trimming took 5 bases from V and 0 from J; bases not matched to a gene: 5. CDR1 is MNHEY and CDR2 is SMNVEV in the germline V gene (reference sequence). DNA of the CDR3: TGTGCCAGCAGTCCACATAGCGGGAGCTCCTACGAGCAGTACTTC. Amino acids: CASSPHSGSSYEQYF.

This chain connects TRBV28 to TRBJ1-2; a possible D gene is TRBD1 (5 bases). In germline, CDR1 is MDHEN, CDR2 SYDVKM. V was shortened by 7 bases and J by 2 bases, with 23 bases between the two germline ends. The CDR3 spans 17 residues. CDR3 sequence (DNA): TGTGCCAGCACAACGTTTGCTTATGACAGACTGAACTATGGCTACACCTTC. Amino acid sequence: CASTTFAYDRLNYGYTF.

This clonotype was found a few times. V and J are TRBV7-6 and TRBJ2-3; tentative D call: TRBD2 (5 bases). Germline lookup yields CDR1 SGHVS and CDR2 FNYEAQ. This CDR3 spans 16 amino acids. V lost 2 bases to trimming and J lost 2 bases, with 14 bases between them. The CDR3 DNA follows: TGTGCCAGCAGCTTACATGAAGCGGCATCCACAGATACGCAGTATTTT. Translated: CASSLHEAASTDTQYF. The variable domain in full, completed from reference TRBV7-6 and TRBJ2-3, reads GAGVSQSPRYKVTKRGQDVALRCDPISGHVSLYWYRQALGQGPEFLTYFNYEAQQDKSGLPNDRFSAERPEGSISTLTIQRTEQRDSAMYRCASSLHEAASTDTQYFGPGTRLTVL.

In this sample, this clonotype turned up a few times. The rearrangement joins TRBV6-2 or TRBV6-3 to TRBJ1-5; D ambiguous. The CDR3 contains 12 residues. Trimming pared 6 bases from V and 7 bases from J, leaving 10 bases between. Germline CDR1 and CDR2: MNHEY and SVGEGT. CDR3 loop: CASRPPGQPQHF. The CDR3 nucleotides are TGTGCCAGCAGACCCCCTGGCCAGCCCCAGCATTTT.

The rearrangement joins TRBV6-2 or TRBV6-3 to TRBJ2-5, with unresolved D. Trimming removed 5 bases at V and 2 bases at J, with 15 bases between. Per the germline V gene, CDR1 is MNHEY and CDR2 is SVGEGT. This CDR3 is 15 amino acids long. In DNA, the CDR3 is TGTGCCAGCAGTAAATCCGGCCGGGTACAAGAGACCCAGTACTTC. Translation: CASSKSGRVQETQYF.

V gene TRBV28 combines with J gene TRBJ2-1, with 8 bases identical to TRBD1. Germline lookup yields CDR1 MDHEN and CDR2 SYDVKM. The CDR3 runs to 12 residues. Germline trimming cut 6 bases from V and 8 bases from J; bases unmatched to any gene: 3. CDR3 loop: CASSPRGHEQFF. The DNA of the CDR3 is TGTGCCAGCAGCCCCAGGGGGCATGAGCAGTTCTTC. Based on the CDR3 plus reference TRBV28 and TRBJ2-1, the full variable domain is DVKVTQSSRYLVKRTGEKVFLECVQDMDHENMFWYRQDPGLGLRLIYFSYDVKMKEKGDIPEGYSVSREKKERFSLILESASTNQTSMYLCASSPRGHEQFFGPGTRLTVL.

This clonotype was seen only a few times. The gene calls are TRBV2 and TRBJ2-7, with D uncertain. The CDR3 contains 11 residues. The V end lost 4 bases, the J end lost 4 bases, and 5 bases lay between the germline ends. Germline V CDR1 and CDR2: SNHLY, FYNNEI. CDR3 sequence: CASSVSYEQYF. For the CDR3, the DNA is TGTGCCAGCAGTGTGTCGTACGAGCAGTACTTC.

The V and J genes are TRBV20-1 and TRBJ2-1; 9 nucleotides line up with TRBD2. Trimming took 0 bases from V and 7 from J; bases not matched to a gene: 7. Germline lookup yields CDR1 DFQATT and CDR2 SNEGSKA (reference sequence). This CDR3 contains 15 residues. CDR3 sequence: CSARDGRLAGNEQFF. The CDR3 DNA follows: TGCAGTGCTAGAGATGGAAGGCTAGCGGGAAATGAGCAGTTCTTC.

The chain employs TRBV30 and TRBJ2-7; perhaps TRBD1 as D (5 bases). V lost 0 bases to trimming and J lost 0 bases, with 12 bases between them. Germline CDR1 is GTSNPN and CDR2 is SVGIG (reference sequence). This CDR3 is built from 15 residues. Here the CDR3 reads CAWSVGEDSSYEQYF. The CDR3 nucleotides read TGTGCCTGGAGTGTAGGGGAAGATAGCTCCTACGAGCAGTACTTC.

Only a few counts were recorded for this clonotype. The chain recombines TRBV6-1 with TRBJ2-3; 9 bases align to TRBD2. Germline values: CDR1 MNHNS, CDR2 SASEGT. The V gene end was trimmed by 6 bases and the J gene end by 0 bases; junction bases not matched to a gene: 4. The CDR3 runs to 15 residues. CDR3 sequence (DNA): TGTGCCAGCAGGTTAGCGGGAGCTAGCACAGATACGCAGTATTTT. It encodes CASRLAGASTDTQYF.

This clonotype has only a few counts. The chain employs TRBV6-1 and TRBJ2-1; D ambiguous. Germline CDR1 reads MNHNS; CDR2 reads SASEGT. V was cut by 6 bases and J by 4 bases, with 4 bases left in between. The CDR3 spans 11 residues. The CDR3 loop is CASRLYNEQFF. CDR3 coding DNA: TGTGCCAGCAGACTTTACAATGAGCAGTTCTTC.

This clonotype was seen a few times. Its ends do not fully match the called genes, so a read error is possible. In DNA form, the CDR3 reads TGTGCCAGCAGTTTTGCCCCCGCCAGGACCCAGTACTTC. It is translated as CASSFAPARTQYF. The rearrangement joins TRBV10-3 to TRBJ2-5, with unresolved D. The V gene's germline CDR1 is ENHRY and CDR2 SYGVKD. The CDR3 runs to 13 residues.

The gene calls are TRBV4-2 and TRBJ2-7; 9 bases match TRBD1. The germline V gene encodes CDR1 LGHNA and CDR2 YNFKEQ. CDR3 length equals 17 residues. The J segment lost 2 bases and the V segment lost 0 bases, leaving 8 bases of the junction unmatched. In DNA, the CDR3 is TGTGCCAGCAGCCAAGAGGGAACTGGGGACAGGGCCTACGAGCAGTACTTC. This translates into CASSQEGTGDRAYEQYF.

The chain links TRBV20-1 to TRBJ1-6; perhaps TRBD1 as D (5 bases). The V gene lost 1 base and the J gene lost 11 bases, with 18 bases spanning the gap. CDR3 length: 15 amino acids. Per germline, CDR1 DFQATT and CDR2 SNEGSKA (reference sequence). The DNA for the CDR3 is TGCAGTGCTAGAGCCCGGGGCGAGGTGAGAGCACCCCTCCACTTT. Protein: CSARARGEVRAPLHF.

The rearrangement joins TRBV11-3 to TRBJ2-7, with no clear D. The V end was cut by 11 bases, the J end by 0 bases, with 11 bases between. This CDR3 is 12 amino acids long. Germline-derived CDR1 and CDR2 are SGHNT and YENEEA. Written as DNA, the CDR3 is TGTGCCGGTTCTCAGAGCTCCTACGAGCAGTACTTC. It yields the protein CAGSQSSYEQYF.

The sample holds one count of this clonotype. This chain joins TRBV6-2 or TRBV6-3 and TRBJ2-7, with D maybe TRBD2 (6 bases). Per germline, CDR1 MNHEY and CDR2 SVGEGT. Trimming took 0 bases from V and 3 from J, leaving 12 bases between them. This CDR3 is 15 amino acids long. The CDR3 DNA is TGTGCCAGCAGTTACTCGAGAGTGGGGGGCTACGAGCAGTACTTC. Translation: CASSYSRVGGYEQYF.

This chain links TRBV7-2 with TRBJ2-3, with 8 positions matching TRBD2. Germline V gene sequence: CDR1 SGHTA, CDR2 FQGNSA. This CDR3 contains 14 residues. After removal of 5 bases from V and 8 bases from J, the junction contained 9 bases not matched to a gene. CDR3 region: CASSPQRGWGTQYF. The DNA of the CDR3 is TGTGCCAGCAGCCCACAGCGGGGGTGGGGTACGCAGTATTTT.

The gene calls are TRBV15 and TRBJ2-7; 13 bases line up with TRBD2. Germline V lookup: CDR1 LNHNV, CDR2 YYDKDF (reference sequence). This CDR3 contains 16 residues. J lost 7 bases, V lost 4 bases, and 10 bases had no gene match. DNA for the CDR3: TGTGCCACCAGCACAAGGACTAGCGGGAGTTCTAATGAGCAGTACTTC. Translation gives CATSTRTSGSSNEQYF.

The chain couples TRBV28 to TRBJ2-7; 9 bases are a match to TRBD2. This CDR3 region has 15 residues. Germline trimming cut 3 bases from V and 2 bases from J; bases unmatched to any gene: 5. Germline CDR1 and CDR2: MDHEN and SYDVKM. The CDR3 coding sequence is TGTGCCAGCAGTTTTTCTCTAGCGGGGACCTACGAGCAGTACTTC. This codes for CASSFSLAGTYEQYF.

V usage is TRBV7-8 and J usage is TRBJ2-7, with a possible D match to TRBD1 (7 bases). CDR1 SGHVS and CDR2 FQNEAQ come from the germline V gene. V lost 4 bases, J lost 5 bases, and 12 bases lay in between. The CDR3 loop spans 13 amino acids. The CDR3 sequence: CASSSGGTDEQYF. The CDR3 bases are TGTGCCAGCAGCTCAGGAGGGACAGACGAGCAGTACTTC. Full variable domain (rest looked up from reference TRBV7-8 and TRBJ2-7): GAGVSQSPRYKVAKRGQDVALRCDPISGHVSLFWYQQALGQGPEFLTYFQNEAQLDKSGLPSDRFFAERPEGSVSTLKIQRTQQEDSAVYLCASSSGGTDEQYFGPGTRLTVT.

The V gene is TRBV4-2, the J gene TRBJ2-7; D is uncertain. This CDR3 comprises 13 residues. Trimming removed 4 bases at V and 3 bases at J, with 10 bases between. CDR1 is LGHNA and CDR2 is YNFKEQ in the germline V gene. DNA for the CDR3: TGTGCCAGCAGCCTGGAGCCTAGCTACGAGCAGTACTTC. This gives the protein CASSLEPSYEQYF.

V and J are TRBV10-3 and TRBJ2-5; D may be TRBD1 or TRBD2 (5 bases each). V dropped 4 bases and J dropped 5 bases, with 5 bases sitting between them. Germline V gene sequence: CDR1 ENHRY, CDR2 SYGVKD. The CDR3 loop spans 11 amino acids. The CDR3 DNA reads TGTGCCATCAGTGGGGGGGAGACCCAGTACTTC. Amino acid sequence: CAISGGETQYF.

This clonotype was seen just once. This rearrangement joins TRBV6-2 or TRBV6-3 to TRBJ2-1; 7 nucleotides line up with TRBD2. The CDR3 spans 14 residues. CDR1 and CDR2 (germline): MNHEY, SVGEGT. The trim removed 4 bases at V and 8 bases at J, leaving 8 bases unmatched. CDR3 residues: CASSSLAANYEQFF. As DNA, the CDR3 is TGTGCCAGCAGTTCCCTAGCGGCAAACTATGAGCAGTTCTTC.

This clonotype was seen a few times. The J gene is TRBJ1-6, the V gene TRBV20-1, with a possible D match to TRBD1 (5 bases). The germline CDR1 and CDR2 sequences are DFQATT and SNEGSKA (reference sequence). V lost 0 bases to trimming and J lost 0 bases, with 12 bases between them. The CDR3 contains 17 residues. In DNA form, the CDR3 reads TGCAGTGCTAGAGATTCCTTGGGGGGCTCCTATAATTCACCCCTCCACTTT. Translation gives CSARDSLGGSYNSPLHF.

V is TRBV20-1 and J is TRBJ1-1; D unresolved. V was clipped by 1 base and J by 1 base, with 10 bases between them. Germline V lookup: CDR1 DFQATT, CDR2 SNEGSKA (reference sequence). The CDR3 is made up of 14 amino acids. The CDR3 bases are TGCAGTGCTAGAGCCCGAGTTTGGAACACTGAAGCTTTCTTT. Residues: CSARARVWNTEAFF.

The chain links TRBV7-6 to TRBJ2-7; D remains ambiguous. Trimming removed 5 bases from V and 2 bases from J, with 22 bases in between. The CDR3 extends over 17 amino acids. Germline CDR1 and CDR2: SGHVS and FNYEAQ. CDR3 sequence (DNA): TGTGCCAGCAGCCCCCCTGAACAAAAAGTGGGTCCCTACGAGCAGTACTTC. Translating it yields CASSPPEQKVGPYEQYF.

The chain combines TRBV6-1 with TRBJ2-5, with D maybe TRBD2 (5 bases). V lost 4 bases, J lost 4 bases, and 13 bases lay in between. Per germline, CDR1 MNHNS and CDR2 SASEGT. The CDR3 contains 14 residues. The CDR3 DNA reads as TGTGCCAGCAGTGGGAGTCGGGGTGGAGAGACCCAGTACTTC. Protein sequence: CASSGSRGGETQYF.

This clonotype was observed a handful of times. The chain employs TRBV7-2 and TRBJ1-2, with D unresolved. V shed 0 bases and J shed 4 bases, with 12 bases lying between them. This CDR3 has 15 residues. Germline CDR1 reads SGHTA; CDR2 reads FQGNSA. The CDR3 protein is CASSLAGGLFYGYTF. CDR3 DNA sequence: TGTGCCAGCAGCTTAGCAGGTGGGCTGTTCTATGGCTACACCTTC.

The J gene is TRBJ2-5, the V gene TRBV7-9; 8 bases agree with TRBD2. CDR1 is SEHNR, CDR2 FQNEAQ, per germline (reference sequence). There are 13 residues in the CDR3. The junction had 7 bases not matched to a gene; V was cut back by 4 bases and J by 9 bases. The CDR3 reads CASSSYNGGAQYF. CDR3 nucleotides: TGTGCCAGCAGCTCGTATAACGGGGGGGCCCAGTACTTC.